Below, 17 T cell receptor beta chains from the same sample are listed, as sequenced in a study of cytomegalovirus exposure and HLA in healthy donors (dated by TCRdb to between 2016 and 2019). Library creation used the immunoSEQ multiplex PCR assay. The multiplex PCR relied on a mix of 60 forward primers for TCR Vbeta segments and 13 reverse primers for TCR Jbeta segments. This immuneACCESS table, as held by TCRdb, lists in-frame sequences with V and J called but not all clones. Of the missing ones, under half trace to an unresolved V gene in checked studies; the others have no known cause. Across this sample there are approximately 100,000 clones, with roughly three quarters seen only once. The ten top clones hold around 3.8% of the sample. Sequencing was carried out using PBMCs. The receptors were sampled from a woman in her forties or fifties in good health and CMV-seropositive.

J is TRBJ1-1 and V is TRBV6-1; possibly TRBD1 for D (5 bases). The CDR3 runs to 11 residues. Germline loops: CDR1 MNHNS, CDR2 SASEGT. The ends were cut back, 8 bases at V and 7 bases at J, with 11 bases in the middle. The DNA for the CDR3 is TGTGCCAGCGTCCAGGGCCATGAAGCTTTCTTT. Protein: CASVQGHEAFF.

The V and J genes are TRBV7-6 and TRBJ1-5; D unresolved. CDR3 size: 14 residues. Germline V lookup: CDR1 SGHVS, CDR2 FNYEAQ. The V gene lost 3 bases and the J gene lost 6 bases, with 12 bases spanning the gap. This CDR3 reads CASSFGQQGQPQHF. The DNA for the CDR3 is TGTGCCAGCAGCTTTGGGCAGCAAGGTCAGCCCCAGCATTTT.

This clone is a singleton in its sample. V and J are TRBV2 and TRBJ1-1; no reliable D call. CDR3 length equals 14 residues. Trimming removed 6 bases from V and 1 base from J, with 12 bases in between. CDR1 is SNHLY, CDR2 FYNNEI, per germline. The CDR3 loop reads CASRLEIPNTEAFF. The CDR3 DNA is TGTGCCAGCAGGTTGGAGATACCGAACACTGAAGCTTTCTTT.

V is TRBV4-2 and J is TRBJ2-3, with D tentatively TRBD1 (5 bases). The CDR3 spans 14 residues. Trimming removed 0 bases from V and 3 bases from J, with 7 bases in between. Germline-derived CDR1 and CDR2 are LGHNA and YNFKEQ. This chain's CDR3 is CASSQDPGTDTQYF. DNA of the CDR3: TGTGCCAGCAGCCAAGATCCAGGGACAGATACGCAGTATTTT.

Comment on this clone: At one of its ends the junction is not consistent with the germline gene, which may arise from a read error. This rearrangement joins TRBV7-7 to TRBJ2-5; TRBD2 agrees at 7 bases. Germline assignment: CDR1 SSHAT and CDR2 FNYEAQ (reference sequence). This CDR3 comprises 15 residues. CDR3 in amino acids: CASSIGGLDRETQYF. The CDR3, as DNA: TGTGCTAGCAGCATCGGCGGACTAGACCGAGAGACCCAGTACTTC.

This rearrangement joins TRBV4-1 to TRBJ2-7, with a tentative D call TRBD1 (5 bases). CDR3 length: 15 residues. V dropped 0 bases and J dropped 3 bases, with 12 bases sitting between them. From germline, CDR1 is MGHRA and CDR2 YSYEKL. CDR3 protein: CASSQDRQPFYEQYF. CDR3 sequence (DNA): TGCGCCAGCAGCCAAGACCGACAGCCCTTCTACGAGCAGTACTTC.

The V call is TRBV15, the J call TRBJ1-5; D is undetermined. Trimming took off 2 bases at V and 4 bases at J, with 18 bases between the two ends. CDR3 size: 17 residues. The germline CDR1 and CDR2 sequences are LNHNV and YYDKDF (reference sequence). CDR3 loop: CATSRPLGRRENQPQHF. The CDR3 nucleotides read TGTGCCACCAGCAGACCCCTCGGGCGGAGGGAGAATCAGCCCCAGCATTTT.

J is TRBJ1-5 and V is TRBV19; 11 nucleotides line up with TRBD1. After removal of 5 bases from V and 3 bases from J, the junction contained 3 bases not matched to a gene. Per germline, CDR1 LNHDA and CDR2 SQIVND (reference sequence). The CDR3 consists of 15 residues. The chain's CDR3 is CASSGTGGPNQPQHF. The CDR3 bases are TGTGCCAGTAGTGGGACAGGGGGTCCCAATCAGCCCCAGCATTTT.

Only one count was recorded for this clone. The chain links TRBV6-6 to TRBJ1-5, with a tentative D call TRBD1 (6 bases). CDR1 is MNHNY and CDR2 is SVGAGI in the germline V gene (reference sequence). The CDR3 has 16 residues. The V end was cut by 2 bases, the J end by 0 bases, with 11 bases between. The CDR3 protein is CASSYQPGVSNQPQHF. CDR3 bases: TGTGCCAGCAGTTACCAACCAGGGGTTAGCAATCAGCCCCAGCATTTT.

The rearrangement joins TRBV27 to TRBJ2-5, with a possible D match to TRBD1 (6 bases). The J call may be mistaken, given a closer DNA end match to TRBJ2-7. Germline V gene data show CDR1 as MNHEY and CDR2 as SMNVEV (reference sequence). The CDR3 consists of 14 residues. The CDR3 spells CASFTGLRPYEQYF. CDR3 DNA: TGTGCCAGCTTTACAGGGTTAAGACCCTACGAGCAGTACTTC.

The rearrangement uses TRBV6-1 and TRBJ1-2; 8 bases are a match to TRBD1. J was trimmed by 6 bases and V by 6 bases; bases with no gene match: 9. The CDR3 contains 14 residues. Germline CDR1 and CDR2: MNHNS and SASEGT. DNA of the CDR3: TGTGCCAGCAGCACTAAGGACAGGGTGAATGGCTACACCTTC. The encoded protein is CASSTKDRVNGYTF.

There are a few counts of this clone. The chain combines TRBV4-1 with TRBJ1-2; D possibly corresponds to TRBD1 (5 bases). Germline V gene data show CDR1 as MGHRA and CDR2 as YSYEKL. Trimming removed 4 bases from V and 2 bases from J, with 23 bases in between. This CDR3 spans 18 amino acids. The CDR3 sequence is CASSPTKAGREANYGYTF. CDR3 bases: TGCGCCAGCAGCCCGACAAAGGCCGGCAGGGAGGCGAACTATGGCTACACCTTC.

This chain joins TRBV7-9 and TRBJ2-1; TRBD2 is a possible D gene (6 bases). The V gene lost 1 base and the J gene lost 6 bases, with 10 bases spanning the gap. Germline V gene lookup returns CDR1 SEHNR and CDR2 FQNEAQ (reference sequence). The CDR3 is 14 residues long. CDR3 DNA sequence: TGTGCCAGCAGCTTAGTTATTAGCGGCAATGAGCAGTTCTTC. Translating it yields CASSLVISGNEQFF.

The rearrangement links TRBV6-5 to TRBJ2-1; TRBD2 matches at 12 bases. The J segment lost 7 bases and the V segment lost 4 bases, leaving 8 bases of the junction unmatched. Germline V gene sequence: CDR1 MNHEY, CDR2 SVGAGI. The CDR3 covers 16 residues. Here the CDR3 reads CASSSRTSGMPNEQFF. In DNA form, the CDR3 reads TGTGCCAGCAGTTCCCGGACTAGCGGGATGCCGAATGAGCAGTTCTTC.

The chain uses TRBV7-8 and TRBJ2-5; 8 bases match TRBD1. The CDR3 totals 14 residues. V dropped 3 bases and J dropped 2; count of bases not matched to a gene: 2. Germline CDR1 reads SGHVS; CDR2 reads FQNEAQ. As DNA, the CDR3 is TGTGCCAGCAGCTTCAGGGGGCCTCAAGAGACCCAGTACTTC. Translated: CASSFRGPQETQYF.

The chain is built from TRBV5-8 and TRBJ2-1, with 8 bases aligning to TRBD1. Germline V CDR1 and CDR2: SGHTS, YDEGEE. This CDR3 has 15 residues. Losses at the gene ends were 4 bases for V and 2 bases for J; bases not matched to a gene: 5. This CDR3 is CASSPGQVTYNEQFF. The DNA of the CDR3 is TGTGCCAGCAGCCCGGGACAGGTGACCTACAATGAGCAGTTCTTC.

CDR3 sequence reads: CASSLEPLNTEAFF. As DNA, the CDR3 is TGTGCCAGCAGCTTAGAGCCATTGAACACTGAAGCTTTCTTT. The J gene is TRBJ1-1, the V gene TRBV5-6; no definite D call. Trimming left V 2 bases short and J 0 bases short, with 8 bases between. The CDR3 totals 14 residues. Germline lookup yields CDR1 SGHDT and CDR2 YYEEEE.